The clone carrying this T cell receptor (beta chain) was detected a few times. MiXCR was run by TCRdb on the 5' RACE reads, yielding one entry per CDR3 protein. The sample shows some 500,000 distinct CDR3 sequences, approximately 15% of them seen only once. This entry comes from a study of identical twins. Trimming took 4 bases from V and 9 from J, leaving 7 bases between them. CDR1 and CDR2 from the germline V gene are SNHLY and FYNNEI. This CDR3 region has 11 residues. These same records also appear under a second study, on yellow fever vaccine responses in identical twins.

This TCR came from a woman aged 18-30 years in good health. Material: CD4+ T cells sorted from blood. The chain joins TRBV2 to TRBJ2-1; no firm D call. The CDR3 DNA follows: TGTGCCAGCAGTGGCCGAACTGAGCAGTTCTTC. Protein product: CASSGRTEQFF.